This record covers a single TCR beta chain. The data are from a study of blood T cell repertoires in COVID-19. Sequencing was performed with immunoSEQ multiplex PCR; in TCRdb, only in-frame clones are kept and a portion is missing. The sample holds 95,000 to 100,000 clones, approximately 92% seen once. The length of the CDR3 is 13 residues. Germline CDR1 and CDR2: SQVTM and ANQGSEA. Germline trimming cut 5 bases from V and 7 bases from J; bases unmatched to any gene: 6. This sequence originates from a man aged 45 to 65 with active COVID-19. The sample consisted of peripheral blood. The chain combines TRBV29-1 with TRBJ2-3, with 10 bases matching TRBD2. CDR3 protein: CSVCASGSYTQYF. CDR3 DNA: TGCAGCGTTTGTGCTAGCGGGAGTTATACGCAGTATTTT.